This TCR beta chain comes out of a study of human T cells and chemical hapten exposure (dated by TCRdb to the early 2020s). A note on the overall study: For sensitization, 2% DPC in acetone was applied to a 2 cm by 2 cm area of upper inner arm skin. Blood was sampled from patients pre-sensitization (week 0) and at 2, 6 and about 24 weeks after DPC sensitization. Patch testing was done on the upper back using Finn chambers containing 0.01% DPC, and results were scored after 6 days according to International Contact Dermatitis Research Group standards. Blood for TCR sequencing was provided by twenty-nine alopecia patients at one to four time points (pre-sensitization, 2, 6 and 24 weeks). The mostly female patient cohort included alopecia areata with under or over 50% scalp involvement, alopecia totalis and alopecia universalis. Weekly therapeutic DPC doses were additionally applied to the scalp of patients throughout the roughly 23-week study period. Libraries were pooled for sequencing, and variation in per-sample TCR yields was attributed mainly to small differences in library volumes within the pool. This study followed changes in the peripheral blood TCR repertoire in vivo during primary and secondary sensitization of alopecia patients to the hapten diphenylcyclopropenone (DPC).

This clonotype has a count of ten or more. This clone's antigen is unknown. Within one base of it there is no much larger clone, and no base qualities were kept. Study-level results and caveats: Significantly more large CDR3 similarity clusters were formed by expanded TCRs than by pre-sensitization or healthy control sets, consistent with antigen-driven responses. Because all patients had alopecia, a presumed autoimmune disease, the immune response of the patients might differ from that of healthy individuals. Repeated subsampling changed both the strength of the expansion versus patch-test correlation and the threshold at which the correlation became significant. Patch test score correlated positively with the number of PT1 expanded TCRs, reaching significance at thresholds 8, 16 and 32 but not at 4. DPC sensitization did not change how many TCRs were above 1 in 1000 frequency, and no evidence was found of alterations in global repertoire structure.

Based on the germline V gene, the CDR1 and CDR2 sequences are SQVTM and ANQGSEA. From the cysteine up to the phenylalanine, the CDR3 has a length of 14 residues. Kept here is only the CDR3 DNA, which spans 42 bases and is read in frame from base 1. After removal of 3 bases from V and 4 bases from J, the junction retains 6 bases not matched to a gene. The receptor library was made with RACE. These reads were obtained on a NextSeq 500. Library preparation attached unique molecular identifiers to individual cDNA molecules for quantitative, reproducible TCR counting. Each blood RNA sample was used to sequence both TCR alpha and TCR beta chains. Turning to the authors' computational methods: The median number of TCRs per sample was over 85,000, ranging from roughly 23,224 to 700,000. The Decombinator software suite was used to annotate V, J and CDR3 in the TCR reads. To make PS versus PT1 abundance plots, every sample was subsampled to the same number of TCRs (28,000). TCRs were defined as expanded if absent before sensitization and observed at least eight times at the 2-week time point. TCRdb applied fastp at Q25 and MiXCR to the public reads, then kept only in-frame beta chains. Every entry covers one CDR3 protein and lists the most common genes and DNA from its rows. It is TCRdb's table, rather than the study itself, that gives the V and J calls and clone size. Within this sample are around 380,000 distinct CDR3 sequences, with approximately 4.4% of them counted one time only. Of the sample, 2% to 2.5% falls within the top ten clones.

The sample's time point, from its label and the paper: patch test 1, 2 weeks after DPC sensitization. The sample's treatment or condition, from its label and the paper: therapeutic diphenylcyclopropenone sensitization with weekly scalp DPC. At each patch-test visit, blood was drawn before the patch test was applied. Eligible patients were aged 18 to 70, diagnosed with alopecia, deemed suitable for DPC therapy, and excluded if pregnant. Total RNA was extracted from unfractionated whole blood collected in Tempus Blood RNA tubes. The sequences come from whole blood, collected in connection with sensitization to the hapten diphenylcyclopropenone (DPC). The origin of this receptor is a woman aged 50 to 65 with alopecia areata. Some clones in this sample may be carry-over from other donors' samples. The chain is made from TRBV29-1 and TRBJ2-1, with 7 junctional bases fitting TRBD2. The DNA sequence is as follows: TGCAGCGTTGACTCCAGCGGGATGTACAATGAGCAGTTCTTC. This gives the protein CSVDSSGMYNEQFF.